Sequencing of this T cell receptor beta chain was carried out in a study of blood T cell repertoires in COVID-19. Per germline, CDR1 SGHDT and CDR2 YYEEEE. The CDR3 totals 15 residues. V dropped 3 bases and J dropped 3; count of bases not matched to a gene: 5. Assay used: immunoSEQ multiplex PCR; TCRdb lists only in-frame clones, some missing. Of about 210,000 clones listed, roughly 78% are singletons. This TCR was recovered from a woman aged 40 to 55 with acute or convalescent COVID-19. Material: peripheral blood. V is TRBV5-6 and J is TRBJ2-7, with TRBD2 matching 11 bases. DNA of the CDR3: TGTGCCAGCAGCTCCCCGACTAGCGGGGACTACGAGCAGTACTTC. This gives the protein CASSSPTSGDYEQYF.